This paragraph covers one T cell receptor (beta chain) sequence. Antigen specificity is unknown. Germline V gives CDR1 SGHTA, CDR2 FQGNSA. The CDR3 is made up of 15 amino acids. After removal of 5 bases from V and 2 bases from J, the junction contained 9 bases not matched to a gene. Source material for PBMCs was more than 9.5 ml fresh peripheral blood. RNA transcripts gave rise to amplified TCR beta CDR3 regions. The primer set for the first-round RT-PCR of the TCR CDR3 was HTBI. MiXCR, run by TCRdb on the multiplex PCR reads, gives a single entry per CDR3 protein. Of fewer than 700,000 distinct CDR3 sequences in the sample, 17% were seen once. The sample originates from a study of T cells in Graves' hyperthyroidism and ophthalmopathy. General study points: Appearing also in blood were most of the thyroid clonotypes expanded above 0.001. The model's output predicted ophthalmopathy at a median of roughly 6 months prior to onset.

The V call is TRBV7-2, the J call TRBJ2-7; 7 nucleotides agree with TRBD2. The source material was blood. The receptor was derived from a woman younger than 30 with Graves' ophthalmopathy. The CDR3 region has the DNA TGTGCCAGCAGCCAAACTAGCGCGAGCGCCTACGAGCAGTACTTC. This gives the protein CASSQTSASAYEQYF.